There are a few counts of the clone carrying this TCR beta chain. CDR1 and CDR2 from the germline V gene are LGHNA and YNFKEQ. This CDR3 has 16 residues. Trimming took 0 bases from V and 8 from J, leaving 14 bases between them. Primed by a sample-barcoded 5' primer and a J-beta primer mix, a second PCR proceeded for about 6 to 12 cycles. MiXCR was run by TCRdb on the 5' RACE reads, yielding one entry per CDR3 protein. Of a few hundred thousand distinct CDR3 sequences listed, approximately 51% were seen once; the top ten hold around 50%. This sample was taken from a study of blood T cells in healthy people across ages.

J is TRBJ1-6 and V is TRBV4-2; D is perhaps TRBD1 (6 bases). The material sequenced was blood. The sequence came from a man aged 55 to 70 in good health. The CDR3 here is CASSQEIAGGDSPLHF. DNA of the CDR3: TGTGCCAGCAGCCAAGAAATTGCCGGGGGCGATTCACCCCTCCACTTT.